One TCR beta chain is described in this entry. What it binds is not known. The method was immunoSEQ multiplex PCR; TCRdb's version includes in-frame clones alone and lacks a portion of them. This table holds tens of thousands of clones, 89% found once. The CDR3 covers 13 residues. Germline assignment: CDR1 SGHNT and CDR2 YYREEE (reference sequence). V was trimmed by 5 bases and J by 6 bases, leaving 11 bases between them. This sample was included in a study of T cell responses to AZD1222 COVID-19 vaccine. Study-wide points: The reported proportion of spike-specific TCRs targeting unmutated variant regions was nearly half. Among vaccine-associated CD4 TCRs, coverage spanned spike, with dominance at 160-218 and 743-854.

The sample was peripheral blood, taken 28 days after the second AZD1222 dose. The receptor comes from an adult who received the AZD1222 COVID-19 vaccine. The J gene is TRBJ2-2, the V gene TRBV5-4; D unclear. The CDR3 here is CASRPTRSGELFF. The CDR3 nucleotides are TGTGCCAGCAGGCCCACTCGCTCCGGGGAGCTGTTTTTT.